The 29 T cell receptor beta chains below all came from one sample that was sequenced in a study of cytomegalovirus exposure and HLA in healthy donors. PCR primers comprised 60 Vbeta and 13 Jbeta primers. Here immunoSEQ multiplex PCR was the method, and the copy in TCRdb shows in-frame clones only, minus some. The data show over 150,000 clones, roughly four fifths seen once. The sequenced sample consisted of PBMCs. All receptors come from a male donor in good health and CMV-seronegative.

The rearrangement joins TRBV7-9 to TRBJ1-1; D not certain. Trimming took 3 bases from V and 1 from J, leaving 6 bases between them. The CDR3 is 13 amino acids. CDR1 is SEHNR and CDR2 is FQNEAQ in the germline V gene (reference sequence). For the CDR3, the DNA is TGTGCCAGCAGCTTTACAGAGAACACTGAAGCTTTCTTT. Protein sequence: CASSFTENTEAFF.

The CDR3 loop is CATAAGGTYYEQYF. The DNA of the CDR3 is TGTGCCACCGCGGCGGGGGGTACTTACTACGAGCAGTACTTC. The chain uses TRBV19 and TRBJ2-7; TRBD2 matches 8 bases. J lost 3 bases, V lost 10 bases, and 11 bases had no gene match. Germline assignment: CDR1 LNHDA and CDR2 SQIVND (reference sequence). The CDR3 extends over 14 amino acids. Complete variable domain (other parts from reference TRBV19 and TRBJ2-7): DGGITQSPKYLFRKEGQNVTLSCEQNLNHDAMYWYRQDPGQGLRLIYYSQIVNDFQKGDIAEGYSVSREKKESFPLTVTSAQKNPTAFYLCATAAGGTYYEQYFGPGTRLTVT.

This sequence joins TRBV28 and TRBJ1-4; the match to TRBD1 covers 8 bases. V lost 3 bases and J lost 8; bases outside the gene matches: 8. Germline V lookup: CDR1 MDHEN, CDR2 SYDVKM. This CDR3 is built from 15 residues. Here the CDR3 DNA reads TGTGCCAGCAGTTTCGGACAGGGAGGGTGGGAAAAACTGTTTTTT. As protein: CASSFGQGGWEKLFF.

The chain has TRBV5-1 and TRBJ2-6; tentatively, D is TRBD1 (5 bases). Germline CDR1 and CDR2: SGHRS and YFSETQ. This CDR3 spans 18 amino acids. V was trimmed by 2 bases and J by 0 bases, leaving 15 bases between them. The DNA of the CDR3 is TGCGCCAGCAGCTTCCGCCCAACAGGCAACTCTGGGGCCAACGTCCTGACTTTC. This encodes CASSFRPTGNSGANVLTF.

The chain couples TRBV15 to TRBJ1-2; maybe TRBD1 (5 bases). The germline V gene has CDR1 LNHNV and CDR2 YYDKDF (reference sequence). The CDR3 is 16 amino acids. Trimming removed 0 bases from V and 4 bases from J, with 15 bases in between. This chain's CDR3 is CATSRDQDGGAYGYTF. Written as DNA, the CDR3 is TGTGCCACCAGCAGAGATCAAGACGGCGGGGCCTATGGCTACACCTTC.

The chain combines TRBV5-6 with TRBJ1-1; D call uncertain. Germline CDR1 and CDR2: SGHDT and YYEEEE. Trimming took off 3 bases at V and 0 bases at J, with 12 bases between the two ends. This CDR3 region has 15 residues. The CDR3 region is CASSSSGSMNTEAFF. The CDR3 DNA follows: TGTGCCAGCAGCTCATCGGGTTCTATGAACACTGAAGCTTTCTTT.

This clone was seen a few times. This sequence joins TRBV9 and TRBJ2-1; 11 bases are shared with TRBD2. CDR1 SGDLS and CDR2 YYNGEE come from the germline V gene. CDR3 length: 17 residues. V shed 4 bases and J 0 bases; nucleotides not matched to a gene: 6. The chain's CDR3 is CASSPPSGGLSYNEQFF. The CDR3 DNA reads TGTGCCAGCAGCCCGCCTAGCGGGGGGCTCTCCTACAATGAGCAGTTCTTC.

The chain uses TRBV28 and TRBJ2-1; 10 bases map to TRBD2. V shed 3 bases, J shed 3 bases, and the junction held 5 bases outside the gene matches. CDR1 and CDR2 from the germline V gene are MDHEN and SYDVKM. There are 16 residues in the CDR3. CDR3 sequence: CASSLSWTSGYNEQFF. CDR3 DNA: TGTGCCAGCAGTTTGAGTTGGACTAGCGGCTACAATGAGCAGTTCTTC.

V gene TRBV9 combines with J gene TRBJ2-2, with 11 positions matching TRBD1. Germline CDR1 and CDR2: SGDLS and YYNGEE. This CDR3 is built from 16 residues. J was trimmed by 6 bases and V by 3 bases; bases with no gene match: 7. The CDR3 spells CASSGPGQGVSGELFF. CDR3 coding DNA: TGTGCCAGCAGCGGGCCGGGACAGGGGGTATCCGGGGAGCTGTTTTTT.

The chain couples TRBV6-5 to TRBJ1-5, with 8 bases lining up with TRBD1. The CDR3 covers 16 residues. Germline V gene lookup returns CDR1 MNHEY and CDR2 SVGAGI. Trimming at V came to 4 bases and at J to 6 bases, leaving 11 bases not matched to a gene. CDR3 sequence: CASSLTGDGGFQPQHF. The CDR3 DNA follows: TGTGCCAGCAGTTTGACAGGGGACGGAGGATTTCAGCCCCAGCATTTT.

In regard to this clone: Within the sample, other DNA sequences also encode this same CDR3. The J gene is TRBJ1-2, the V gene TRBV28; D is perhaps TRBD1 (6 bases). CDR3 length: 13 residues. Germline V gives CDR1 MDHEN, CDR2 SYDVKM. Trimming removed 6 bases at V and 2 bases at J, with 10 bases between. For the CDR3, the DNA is TGTGCCAGCAGCCCAGGACAGAACTATGGCTACACCTTC. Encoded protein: CASSPGQNYGYTF.

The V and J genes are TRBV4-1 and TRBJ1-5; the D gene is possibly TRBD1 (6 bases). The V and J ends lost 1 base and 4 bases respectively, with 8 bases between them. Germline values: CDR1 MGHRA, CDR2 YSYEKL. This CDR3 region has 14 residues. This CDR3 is CASSQVTGNQPQHF. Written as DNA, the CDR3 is TGCGCCAGCAGCCAAGTTACAGGGAATCAGCCCCAGCATTTT.

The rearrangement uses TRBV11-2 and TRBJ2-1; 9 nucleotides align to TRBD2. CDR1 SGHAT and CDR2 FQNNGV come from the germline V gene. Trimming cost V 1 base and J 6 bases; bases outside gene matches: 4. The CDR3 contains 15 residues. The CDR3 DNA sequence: TGTGCCAGCAGCTTAGGGACGACTAGCGGCAATGAGCAGTTCTTC. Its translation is CASSLGTTSGNEQFF.

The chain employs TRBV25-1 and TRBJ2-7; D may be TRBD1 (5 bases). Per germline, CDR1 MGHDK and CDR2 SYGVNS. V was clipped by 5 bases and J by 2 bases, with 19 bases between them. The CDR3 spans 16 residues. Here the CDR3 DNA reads TGTGCCAGCAGTTACTCCCAGGGCAGATCCACCTACGAGCAGTACTTC. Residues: CASSYSQGRSTYEQYF.

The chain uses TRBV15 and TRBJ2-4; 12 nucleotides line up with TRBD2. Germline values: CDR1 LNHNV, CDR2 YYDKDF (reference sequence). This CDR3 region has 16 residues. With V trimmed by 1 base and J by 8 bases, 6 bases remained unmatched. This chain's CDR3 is CATSRASGRAGDIQYF. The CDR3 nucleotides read TGTGCCACCAGCAGAGCTAGCGGGAGGGCCGGAGACATTCAGTACTTC. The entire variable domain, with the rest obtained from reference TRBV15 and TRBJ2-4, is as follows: DAMVIQNPRYQVTQFGKPVTLSCSQTLNHNVMYWYQQKSSQAPKLLFHYYDKDFNNEADTPDNFQSRRPNTSFCFLDIRSPGLGDTAMYLCATSRASGRAGDIQYFGAGTRLSVL.

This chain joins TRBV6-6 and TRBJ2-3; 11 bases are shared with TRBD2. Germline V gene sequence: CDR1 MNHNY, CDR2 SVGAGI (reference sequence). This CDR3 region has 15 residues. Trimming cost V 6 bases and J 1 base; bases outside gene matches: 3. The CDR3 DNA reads TGTGCCAGCAGCCTACTAGCGGGGGGCACAGATACGCAGTATTTT. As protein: CASSLLAGGTDTQYF.

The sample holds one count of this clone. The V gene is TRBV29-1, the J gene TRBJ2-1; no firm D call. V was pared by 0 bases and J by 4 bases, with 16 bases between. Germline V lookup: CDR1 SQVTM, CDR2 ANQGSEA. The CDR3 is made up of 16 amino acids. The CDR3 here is CSVEDQTTALYNEQFF. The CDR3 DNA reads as TGCAGCGTTGAAGATCAGACGACTGCCCTGTACAATGAGCAGTTCTTC.

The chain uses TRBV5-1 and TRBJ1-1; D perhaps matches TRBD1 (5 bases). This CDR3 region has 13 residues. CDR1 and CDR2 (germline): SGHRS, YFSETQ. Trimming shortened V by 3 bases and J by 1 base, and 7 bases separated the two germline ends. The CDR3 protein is CASSYDRNTEAFF. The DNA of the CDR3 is TGCGCCAGCAGCTATGACAGGAACACTGAAGCTTTCTTT.

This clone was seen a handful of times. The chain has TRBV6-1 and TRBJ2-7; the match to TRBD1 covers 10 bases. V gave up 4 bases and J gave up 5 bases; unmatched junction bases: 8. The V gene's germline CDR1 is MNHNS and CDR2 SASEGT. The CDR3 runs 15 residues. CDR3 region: CASSGSGTGDHEQYF. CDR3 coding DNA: TGTGCCAGCAGTGGATCCGGGACAGGGGACCACGAGCAGTACTTC.

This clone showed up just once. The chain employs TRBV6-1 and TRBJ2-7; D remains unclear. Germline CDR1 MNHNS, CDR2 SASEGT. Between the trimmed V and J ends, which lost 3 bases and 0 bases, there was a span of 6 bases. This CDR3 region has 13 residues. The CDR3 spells CASSDVHSYEQYF. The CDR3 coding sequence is TGTGCCAGCAGTGATGTCCACTCCTACGAGCAGTACTTC.

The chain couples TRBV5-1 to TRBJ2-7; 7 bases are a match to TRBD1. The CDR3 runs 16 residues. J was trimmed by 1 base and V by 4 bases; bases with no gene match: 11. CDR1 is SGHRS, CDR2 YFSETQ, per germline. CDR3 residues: CASSPGQEPISYEQYF. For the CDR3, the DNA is TGCGCCAGCAGCCCCGGACAGGAACCTATTTCCTACGAGCAGTACTTC.

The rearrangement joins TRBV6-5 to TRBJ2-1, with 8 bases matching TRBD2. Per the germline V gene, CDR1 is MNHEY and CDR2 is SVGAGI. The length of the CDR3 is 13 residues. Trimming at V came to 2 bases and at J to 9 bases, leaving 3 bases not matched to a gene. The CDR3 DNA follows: TGTGCCAGCAGTTACGGACTAGCAAGTGAGCAGTTCTTC. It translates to CASSYGLASEQFF.

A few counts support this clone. The CDR3 DNA reads TGTGCCAGCAGGCCTACAGGGTCTGAAGCTTTCTTT. Amino acids: CASRPTGSEAFF. The rearrangement joins TRBV28 to TRBJ1-1; D is possibly TRBD1 (6 bases). The germline V gene has CDR1 MDHEN and CDR2 SYDVKM. The germline V and J ends were trimmed by 6 bases and 6 bases, with 11 bases remaining between them. This CDR3 has 12 residues.

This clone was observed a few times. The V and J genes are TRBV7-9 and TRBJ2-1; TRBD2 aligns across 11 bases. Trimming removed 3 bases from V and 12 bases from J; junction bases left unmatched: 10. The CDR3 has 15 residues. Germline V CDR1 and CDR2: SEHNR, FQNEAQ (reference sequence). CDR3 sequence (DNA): TGTGCCAGCAGCTTTAGCGGGGGGGCCAGCTCAGGGCAGTTCTTC. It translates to CASSFSGGASSGQFF.

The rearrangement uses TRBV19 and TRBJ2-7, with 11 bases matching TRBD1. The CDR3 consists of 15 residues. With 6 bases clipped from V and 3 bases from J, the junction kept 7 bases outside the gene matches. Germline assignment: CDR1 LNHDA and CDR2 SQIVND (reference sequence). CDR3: CASRLGGTGGYEQYF. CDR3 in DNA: TGTGCCAGTAGACTCGGGGGGACAGGGGGCTACGAGCAGTACTTC. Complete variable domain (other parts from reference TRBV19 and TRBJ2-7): DGGITQSPKYLFRKEGQNVTLSCEQNLNHDAMYWYRQDPGQGLRLIYYSQIVNDFQKGDIAEGYSVSREKKESFPLTVTSAQKNPTAFYLCASRLGGTGGYEQYFGPGTRLTVT.

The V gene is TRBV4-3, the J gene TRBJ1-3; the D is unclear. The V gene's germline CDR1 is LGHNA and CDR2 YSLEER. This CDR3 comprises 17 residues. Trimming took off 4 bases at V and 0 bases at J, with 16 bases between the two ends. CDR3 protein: CASSPGFLLGSGNTIYF. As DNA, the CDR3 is TGCGCCAGCAGCCCCGGGTTCCTCCTAGGCTCTGGAAACACCATATATTTT.

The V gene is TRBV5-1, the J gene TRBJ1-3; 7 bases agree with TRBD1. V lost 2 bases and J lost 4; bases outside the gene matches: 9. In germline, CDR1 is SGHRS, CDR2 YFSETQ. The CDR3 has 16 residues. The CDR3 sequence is CASSLGQASEGNTIYF. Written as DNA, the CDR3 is TGCGCCAGCAGCTTAGGACAGGCCTCAGAGGGAAACACCATATATTTT.

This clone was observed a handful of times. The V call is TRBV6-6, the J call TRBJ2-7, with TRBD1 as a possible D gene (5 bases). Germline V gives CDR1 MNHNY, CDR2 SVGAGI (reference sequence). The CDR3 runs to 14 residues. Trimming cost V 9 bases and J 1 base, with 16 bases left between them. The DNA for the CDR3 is TGTGCCAGTGCTAATGGCAGGGCTTCCTACGAGCAGTACTTC. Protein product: CASANGRASYEQYF.

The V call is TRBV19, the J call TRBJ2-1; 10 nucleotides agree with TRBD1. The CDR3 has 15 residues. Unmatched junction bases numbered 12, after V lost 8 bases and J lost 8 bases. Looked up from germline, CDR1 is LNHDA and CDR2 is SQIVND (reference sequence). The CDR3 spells CASANRDRGGDEQFF. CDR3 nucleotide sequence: TGTGCCAGTGCCAACCGGGACAGGGGAGGTGATGAGCAGTTCTTC. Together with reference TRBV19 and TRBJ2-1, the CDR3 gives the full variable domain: DGGITQSPKYLFRKEGQNVTLSCEQNLNHDAMYWYRQDPGQGLRLIYYSQIVNDFQKGDIAEGYSVSREKKESFPLTVTSAQKNPTAFYLCASANRDRGGDEQFFGPGTRLTVL.